This T cell receptor (beta chain) emerged from a study of blood T cell repertoires in COVID-19. Looking at the study overall: The United States, Italy and Spain supplied acute and convalescent COVID-19 samples. PBMCs, B-cell-depleted T cells, or T cells provided the cDNA or gDNA that made up the material.

Methods used by the authors: For nucleated cells, counts were estimated from reference gene primer amplification. Using immunoSEQ multiplex PCR, the repertoire was profiled, and TCRdb retains in-frame clones only, with some absent. D and trimming come from the DNA, and the V and J calls and clone size come from that table. The sample yields 90,000 to 120,000 clones, roughly nine tenths seen once. The source is a middle-aged man with active or convalescent COVID-19. The specimen was peripheral blood.

CDR3 loop: CASSQVGAGGHNQPQHF. In DNA form, the CDR3 reads TGTGCCAGCAGCCAAGTGGGAGCGGGGGGACATAATCAGCCCCAGCATTTT. V usage is TRBV4-2 and J usage is TRBJ1-5, with a possible D match to TRBD1 (6 bases). The length of the CDR3 is 17 residues. V lost 1 base and J 4 bases, leaving 17 bases between the germline ends. Germline loops: CDR1 LGHNA, CDR2 YNFKEQ.